The 30 T cell receptor beta chains below all came from one sample that was sequenced in a study of blood T cell repertoires in COVID-19. Data came from immunoSEQ multiplex PCR; TCRdb stores just in-frame clones and leaves some out. Here the sample spans 20,000 to 25,000 clones, about 88% being singletons. The material sequenced was peripheral blood. The receptor set was obtained from a human donor in a cohort sampled during active COVID-19. The donor label of this sample is uncertain.

V gene TRBV3-1 (or the pseudogene TRBV3-2) combines with J gene TRBJ2-4; 8 nucleotides agree with TRBD2. Per the germline V gene, CDR1 is LGHDT and CDR2 is YNNKEL (reference sequence). Losses at the gene ends were 6 bases for V and 3 bases for J; bases not matched to a gene: 13. CDR3 length equals 17 residues. The CDR3 loop is CASRRGSGRLGKNIQYF. As DNA, the CDR3 is TGTGCCAGCAGACGGGGGAGCGGGAGATTGGGCAAAAACATTCAGTACTTC.

The gene calls are TRBV7-3 and TRBJ2-1, with D uncertain. The ends were cut back, 0 bases at V and 5 bases at J, with 8 bases in the middle. CDR3 length: 14 residues. Germline V gene sequence: CDR1 SGHTA, CDR2 FQGTGA. The CDR3 region is CASSLTHGDNEQFF. The DNA of the CDR3 is TGTGCCAGCAGCTTAACTCACGGAGACAATGAGCAGTTCTTC.

V is TRBV11-2 and J is TRBJ2-5, with TRBD1 as a possible D gene (6 bases). V was trimmed by 5 bases and J by 5 bases, leaving 9 bases between them. Germline V gene sequence: CDR1 SGHAT, CDR2 FQNNGV. CDR3 length: 12 amino acids. This CDR3 is CASSIQGETQYF. As DNA, the CDR3 is TGTGCCAGCAGCATCCAGGGGGAGACCCAGTACTTC.

This clone has just one count. The rearrangement uses TRBV6-5 and TRBJ1-6; 8 bases fit TRBD1. V shed 6 bases and J 9 bases; nucleotides not matched to a gene: 10. Germline CDR1 reads MNHEY; CDR2 reads SVGAGI. This CDR3 comprises 15 residues. The CDR3 sequence is CASSKTGAFSSPLHF. The CDR3 coding sequence is TGTGCCAGCAGCAAGACAGGGGCCTTTAGTTCACCCCTCCACTTT.

The CDR3 loop reads CASTRQSSPNYGYTF. CDR3 bases: TGTGCCAGCACCCGACAATCCAGTCCGAACTATGGCTACACCTTC. The J gene is TRBJ1-2, the V gene TRBV2; no definite D call. With 7 bases removed from V and 2 bases from J, the gap between germline ends came to 17 bases. There are 15 residues in the CDR3. Germline V gene data show CDR1 as SNHLY and CDR2 as FYNNEI.

The chain is built from TRBV10-3 and TRBJ2-7; 9 bases align to TRBD1. V lost 4 bases to trimming and J lost 0 bases; unmatched junction nucleotides: 1. Germline CDR1 is ENHRY and CDR2 is SYGVKD. The CDR3 is 14 amino acids. CDR3 residues: CAISGTGASYEQYF. As DNA, the CDR3 is TGTGCCATCAGTGGGACAGGGGCCTCCTACGAGCAGTACTTC.

The rearrangement uses TRBV5-1 and TRBJ1-1; the match to TRBD1 covers 7 bases. Unmatched junction bases numbered 1, after V lost 1 base and J lost 1 base. The CDR3 has 14 residues. Germline values: CDR1 SGHRS, CDR2 YFSETQ. The CDR3 DNA is TGCGCCAGCAGCTTGAACAGGGGGAACACTGAAGCTTTCTTT. This translates into CASSLNRGNTEAFF.

The rearrangement joins TRBV11-1 to TRBJ2-4; weak D call: TRBD2 (6 bases). CDR3 length equals 16 residues. In germline, CDR1 is SGHAT, CDR2 FQDESV (reference sequence). The germline V and J ends were trimmed by 3 bases and 0 bases, with 12 bases remaining between them. The CDR3 is CASSFTGDLAKNIQYF. CDR3 DNA: TGTGCCAGCAGCTTTACGGGGGACTTAGCCAAAAACATTCAGTACTTC.

The gene calls are TRBV5-4 and TRBJ2-2, with D tentatively TRBD1 (6 bases). Germline-derived CDR1 and CDR2 are SGHNT and YYREEE (reference sequence). V lost 3 bases, J lost 4 bases, and 10 bases lay in between. This CDR3 is built from 14 residues. The DNA for the CDR3 is TGTGCCAGCAGCTCGGGGACATTCACCGGGGAGCTGTTTTTT. It yields the protein CASSSGTFTGELFF. The full variable domain, rest sourced from reference TRBV5-4 and TRBJ2-2, is ETGVTQSPTHLIKTRGQQVTLRCSSQSGHNTVSWYQQALGQGPQFIFQYYREEENGRGNFPPRFSGLQFPNYSSELNVNALELDDSALYLCASSSGTFTGELFFGEGSRLTVL.

The V gene is TRBV7-2, the J gene TRBJ2-5; 11 bases are shared with TRBD2. The CDR3 runs 17 residues. The ends lost 5 bases at V and 5 bases at J; junction bases unmatched: 13. Germline CDR1 is SGHTA and CDR2 is FQGNSA. CDR3 loop: CASSPPGLAALGETQYF. The CDR3 bases are TGTGCCAGCAGCCCCCCGGGACTAGCGGCTCTGGGGGAGACCCAGTACTTC. The complete variable domain, with remaining parts taken from reference TRBV7-2 and TRBJ2-5, reads GAGVSQSPSNKVTEKGKDVELRCDPISGHTALYWYRQSLGQGLEFLIYFQGNSAPDKSGLPSDRFSAERTGGSVSTLTIQRTQQEDSAVYLCASSPPGLAALGETQYFGPGTRLLVL.

This rearrangement joins TRBV2 to TRBJ2-7, with 7 bases matching TRBD2. Trimming at V came to 5 bases and at J to 6 bases, leaving 10 bases not matched to a gene. This CDR3 comprises 14 residues. Germline loops: CDR1 SNHLY, CDR2 FYNNEI. CDR3 DNA sequence: TGTGCCAGCAGTCAACTAGCGACCCCTTTCGAGCAGTACTTC. Protein product: CASSQLATPFEQYF.

For the CDR3, the DNA is TGTGCCAGCAGCAAAGGGATAGCGGGAGTGTTAGATACGCAGTATTTT. This sequence encodes CASSKGIAGVLDTQYF. This chain joins TRBV21-1 and TRBJ2-3; TRBD2, the table's D call, lacks a check against the DNA. TRBV21-1 counts as a pseudogene. The CDR3 runs 16 residues.

The gene calls are TRBV2 and TRBJ1-2, with 9 bases lining up with TRBD1. This CDR3 has 17 residues. The germline V gene has CDR1 SNHLY and CDR2 FYNNEI. The V and J ends lost 7 bases and 2 bases, in that order; junction bases with no gene match: 14. The CDR3 protein is CASNPGQGRKLNYGYTF. The CDR3 nucleotides read TGTGCCAGCAACCCGGGACAGGGCCGAAAGTTAAACTATGGCTACACCTTC.

The chain couples TRBV14 to TRBJ1-4; TRBD1 matches at 11 bases. The length of the CDR3 is 16 residues. Trimming took 0 bases from V and 8 from J; bases not matched to a gene: 5. Germline V gene data show CDR1 as SGHDN and CDR2 as FVKESK. This CDR3 is CASSQDRGQGEEKLFF. CDR3 nucleotide sequence: TGTGCCAGCAGCCAAGATCGGGGACAGGGGGAGGAAAAACTGTTTTTT.

The rearrangement links TRBV7-3 to TRBJ2-1; perhaps TRBD2 as D (5 bases). The CDR3 has 16 amino acids. Trimming stripped 6 bases from V and 1 base from J, with 16 bases between. Germline CDR1 reads SGHTA; CDR2 reads FQGTGA. CDR3 loop: CASRKSRGSSYNEQFF. In nucleotides, the CDR3 is TGTGCCAGCAGGAAATCCCGGGGTAGTTCCTACAATGAGCAGTTCTTC.

The chain carries TRBV19 and TRBJ2-2; the match to TRBD1 covers 11 bases. Trimming at V came to 4 bases and at J to 8 bases, leaving 6 bases not matched to a gene. The CDR3 spans 15 residues. Germline V lookup: CDR1 LNHDA, CDR2 SQIVND (reference sequence). The CDR3 reads CASSSRTGGFGELFF. The CDR3 coding sequence is TGTGCCAGTAGTAGCCGGACAGGGGGCTTTGGGGAGCTGTTTTTT.

This clone was seen once. The gene calls are TRBV3-1 (or the pseudogene TRBV3-2) and TRBJ1-1; D remains unclear. Germline V CDR1 and CDR2: LGHDT, YNNKEL (reference sequence). Trimming left V 4 bases short and J 8 bases short, with 14 bases between. The length of the CDR3 is 13 residues. The DNA of the CDR3 is TGTGCCAGCAGCCTGACCCCTGAGGGAGAAGCTTTCTTT. Encoded protein: CASSLTPEGEAFF.

The chain is built from TRBV5-1 and TRBJ2-2; 11 bases match TRBD2. Germline-derived CDR1 and CDR2 are SGHRS and YFSETQ. There are 15 residues in the CDR3. V dropped 6 bases and J dropped 3; count of bases not matched to a gene: 4. Written as DNA, the CDR3 is TGCGCCAGCAACCTACTAGCGGGAGACACCGGGGAGCTGTTTTTT. This encodes CASNLLAGDTGELFF.

The chain recombines TRBV6-2 or TRBV6-3 with TRBJ2-7; 7 bases are shared with TRBD1. Germline assignment: CDR1 MNHEY and CDR2 SVGEGT. Germline trimming cut 4 bases from V and 0 bases from J; bases unmatched to any gene: 3. CDR3 length: 14 residues. The CDR3 reads CASSLDRVSYEQYF. The CDR3 bases are TGTGCCAGCAGTTTAGACAGGGTCTCCTACGAGCAGTACTTC.

The V and J genes are TRBV9 and TRBJ2-5, with 7 bases lining up with TRBD1. Germline V gene lookup returns CDR1 SGDLS and CDR2 YYNGEE. The trim removed 4 bases at V and 5 bases at J, leaving 11 bases unmatched. The CDR3 has 15 residues. The DNA of the CDR3 is TGTGCCAGCAGCCCCCGACAGGGCGTTTGGGAGACCCAGTACTTC. Protein sequence: CASSPRQGVWETQYF.

The chain recombines TRBV2 with TRBJ1-1; TRBD1 matches at 9 bases. The CDR3 length is 14 residues. Germline loops: CDR1 SNHLY, CDR2 FYNNEI. Trimming cost V 6 bases and J 5 bases; bases outside gene matches: 7. The CDR3 spells CASSPDRGLTEAFF. The CDR3 DNA is TGTGCCAGCAGCCCGGACAGGGGCTTGACTGAAGCTTTCTTT. The variable domain in full, with the rest retrieved from reference TRBV2 and TRBJ1-1, is EPEVTQTPSHQVTQMGQEVILRCVPISNHLYFYWYRQILGQKVEFLVSFYNNEISEKSEIFDDQFSVERPDGSNFTLKIRSTKLEDSAMYFCASSPDRGLTEAFFGQGTRLTVV.

The chain joins TRBV6-5 to TRBJ1-6; possibly TRBD1 for D (6 bases). Germline CDR1 reads MNHEY; CDR2 reads SVGAGI. This CDR3 region has 15 residues. V gave up 7 bases and J gave up 7 bases, with 17 bases separating them. This CDR3 reads CASKIGQQRNSPLHF. CDR3 bases: TGTGCCAGCAAGATAGGACAGCAGAGAAATTCACCCCTCCACTTT.

V gene TRBV7-9 combines with J gene TRBJ1-2; TRBD1 agrees at 12 bases. The V gene's germline CDR1 is SEHNR and CDR2 FQNEAQ (reference sequence). The CDR3 consists of 14 residues. J was trimmed by 8 bases and V by 5 bases; bases with no gene match: 6. This chain's CDR3 is CASSQGTGGSGYTF. The CDR3 DNA sequence: TGTGCCAGCAGCCAAGGGACAGGGGGCTCCGGCTACACCTTC.

This chain joins TRBV9 and TRBJ2-3; possibly TRBD2 for D (5 bases). V was pared by 0 bases and J by 2 bases, with 10 bases between. Germline CDR1 and CDR2: SGDLS and YYNGEE. The CDR3 totals 15 residues. The CDR3 DNA sequence: TGTGCCAGCAGCGTAGGAGGGCAGAACACAGATACGCAGTATTTT. It is translated as CASSVGGQNTDTQYF.

The J gene is TRBJ1-1, the V gene TRBV2; no clear D. Germline values: CDR1 SNHLY, CDR2 FYNNEI. V lost 8 bases to trimming and J lost 1 base, with 5 bases between them. The CDR3 has 11 residues. The CDR3 reads CASGQNTEAFF. In DNA, the CDR3 is TGTGCCAGCGGGCAGAACACTGAAGCTTTCTTT.

The V gene is TRBV29-1, the J gene TRBJ2-4, with 14 bases aligning to TRBD2. The CDR3 loop spans 15 amino acids. With 6 bases clipped from V and 8 bases from J, the junction kept 9 bases outside the gene matches. Germline V CDR1 and CDR2: SQVTM, ANQGSEA. The CDR3 spells CSVGTSGSGGDIQYF. CDR3 in DNA: TGCAGCGTAGGGACTAGCGGGAGTGGCGGTGACATTCAGTACTTC.

This clone was recorded a few times. This chain uses TRBV11-3 with TRBJ1-1; D possibly corresponds to TRBD1 (6 bases). Per germline, CDR1 SGHNT and CDR2 YENEEA. Trimming took off 5 bases at V and 1 base at J, with 11 bases between the two ends. This CDR3 has 14 amino acids. The CDR3, as DNA: TGTGCCAGCAGCCCGAGGGGGTCGAACACTGAAGCTTTCTTT. This codes for CASSPRGSNTEAFF.

This clone was detected only once. The rearrangement uses TRBV28 and TRBJ1-1; tentatively, D is TRBD1 (6 bases). This CDR3 has 14 residues. The V and J ends lost 0 bases and 1 base respectively, with 6 bases between them. Germline V gene sequence: CDR1 MDHEN, CDR2 SYDVKM. CDR3 protein: CASSLWDRNTEAFF. CDR3 bases: TGTGCCAGCAGTTTATGGGACAGGAACACTGAAGCTTTCTTT. Using reference TRBV28 and TRBJ1-1 for the parts outside the CDR3, the full variable domain is DVKVTQSSRYLVKRTGEKVFLECVQDMDHENMFWYRQDPGLGLRLIYFSYDVKMKEKGDIPEGYSVSREKKERFSLILESASTNQTSMYLCASSLWDRNTEAFFGQGTRLTVV.

This chain joins TRBV27 and TRBJ2-7; tentative D call: TRBD1 (5 bases). V lost 5 bases to trimming and J lost 7 bases, with 15 bases between them. Germline V gives CDR1 MNHEY, CDR2 SMNVEV (reference sequence). The CDR3 has 13 residues. CDR3 protein: CASSAHRTREQYF. CDR3 sequence (DNA): TGTGCCAGCAGTGCGCACAGGACCAGAGAGCAGTACTTC.

This clone was found a few times. V and J are TRBV4-1 and TRBJ2-1, with D maybe TRBD2 (6 bases). From germline, CDR1 is MGHRA and CDR2 YSYEKL. With 0 bases removed from V and 0 bases from J, the gap between germline ends came to 9 bases. The CDR3 spans 16 residues. CDR3 coding DNA: TGCGCCAGCAGCCAAGAAGGAGGGAACTCCTACAATGAGCAGTTCTTC. Amino acids: CASSQEGGNSYNEQFF.